A single sample gave rise to the 21 T cell receptor beta chains below, sequenced in a study of cytomegalovirus exposure and HLA in healthy donors. Clones were read by immunoSEQ multiplex PCR, and TCRdb kept only the in-frame ones, dropping some. Here the sample spans around 60,000 clones, 90% to 97% being singletons. Material: PBMCs. The receptors shown here come from a woman under 30 in good health and CMV-seronegative.

The chain carries TRBV4-2 and TRBJ2-7; the match to TRBD1 covers 10 bases. Trimming at V came to 3 bases and at J to 3 bases, leaving 8 bases not matched to a gene. Looked up from germline, CDR1 is LGHNA and CDR2 is YNFKEQ. The CDR3 has 16 residues. For the CDR3, the DNA is TGTGCCAGCAGCCAGCAAGCCGGGACAGGGGACTACGAGCAGTACTTC. It specifies CASSQQAGTGDYEQYF.

The genes are TRBV5-6 and TRBJ2-3; tentatively, D is TRBD1 (5 bases). Germline lookup yields CDR1 SGHDT and CDR2 YYEEEE. This CDR3 spans 13 amino acids. V shed 3 bases and J shed 2 bases, with 7 bases lying between them. The CDR3, as DNA: TGTGCCAGCAGCTGGGGCCTCACAGATACGCAGTATTTT. This sequence encodes CASSWGLTDTQYF.

V is TRBV4-3 and J is TRBJ2-2; 11 nucleotides agree with TRBD2. Germline CDR1 is LGHNA and CDR2 is YSLEER. J was trimmed by 3 bases and V by 7 bases; bases with no gene match: 16. The CDR3 is made up of 19 amino acids. CDR3 sequence: CASTRHYLPGLADTGELFF. The CDR3 DNA reads TGCGCCAGCACGCGACACTACCTCCCGGGACTAGCGGACACCGGGGAGCTGTTTTTT.

This clone is a singleton in its sample. The chain links TRBV6-5 to TRBJ1-2, with 7 bases identical to TRBD1. The CDR3 runs 13 residues. The V gene end was trimmed by 4 bases and the J gene end by 7 bases; junction bases not matched to a gene: 6. In germline, CDR1 is MNHEY, CDR2 SVGAGI. As DNA, the CDR3 is TGTGCCAGCAGTTTTGGCCAGGGGGGTGGCTACACCTTC. Encoded protein: CASSFGQGGGYTF.

This clone was recorded once. The chain recombines TRBV13 with TRBJ2-3; 7 nucleotides align to TRBD2. Germline lookup yields CDR1 PRHDT and CDR2 FYEKMQ (reference sequence). Losses at the gene ends were 9 bases for V and 1 base for J; bases not matched to a gene: 10. This CDR3 is 15 amino acids long. Written as DNA, the CDR3 is TGTGCCAGTCGCGGGAGCCGGGGCGGCACAGATACGCAGTATTTT. Translated, it gives CASRGSRGGTDTQYF.

The rearrangement uses TRBV10-3 and TRBJ2-3; TRBD2 matches 10 bases. From germline, CDR1 is ENHRY and CDR2 SYGVKD. This CDR3 region has 14 residues. J gave up 2 bases and V 10 bases, and 6 bases lay outside the gene matches. DNA for the CDR3: TGTGCCACCCGAGCGGGAGGGATCACAGATACGCAGTATTTT. Amino acid sequence: CATRAGGITDTQYF.

V and J are TRBV2 and TRBJ1-6; 9 positions match TRBD1. With 4 bases clipped from V and 7 bases from J, the junction kept 5 bases outside the gene matches. CDR3 length: 15 residues. From germline, CDR1 is SNHLY and CDR2 FYNNEI. The CDR3 spells CASSGVDRGNSPLHF. The DNA for the CDR3 is TGTGCCAGCAGTGGAGTGGACAGGGGCAATTCACCCCTCCACTTT.

The chain links TRBV9 to TRBJ1-5, with D tentatively TRBD1 (5 bases). The CDR3 is 13 residues long. Trimming pared 0 bases from V and 6 bases from J, leaving 7 bases between. Germline V gives CDR1 SGDLS, CDR2 YYNGEE. DNA for the CDR3: TGTGCCAGCAGCGTAGGGGGGGGTCAGCCCCAGCATTTT. Translating it yields CASSVGGGQPQHF.

The chain joins TRBV9 to TRBJ2-2; TRBD2 might be the D (5 bases). The CDR3 is made up of 13 amino acids. With 3 bases removed from V and 7 bases from J, the gap between germline ends came to 10 bases. The germline V gene has CDR1 SGDLS and CDR2 YYNGEE. The CDR3 DNA reads as TGTGCCAGCAGCGCACTCCGGGGCGGGGAGCTGTTTTTT. Its protein is CASSALRGGELFF.

This clone is a singleton in its sample. The V and J genes are TRBV18 and TRBJ2-1; 9 bases fit TRBD2. V lost 4 bases and J lost 1; bases outside the gene matches: 5. CDR3 length: 16 residues. The germline gives CDR1 KGHSH, CDR2 LQKENI. The CDR3: CASSRLSGSSYNEQFF. CDR3 coding DNA: TGTGCCAGCTCACGGCTTAGCGGGAGTTCCTACAATGAGCAGTTCTTC.

The chain combines TRBV28 with TRBJ1-1, with 7 bases lining up with TRBD1. The CDR3 is 16 residues long. J lost 1 base, V lost 7 bases, and 12 bases had no gene match. Germline-derived CDR1 and CDR2 are MDHEN and SYDVKM. The CDR3 sequence: CASTNHRGKRNTEAFF. In DNA form, the CDR3 reads TGTGCCAGCACCAACCACAGGGGCAAGCGGAACACTGAAGCTTTCTTT.

The gene calls are TRBV9 and TRBJ1-5; D is ambiguous. The CDR3 is 13 amino acids. In germline, CDR1 is SGDLS, CDR2 YYNGEE. Trimming pared 4 bases from V and 4 bases from J, leaving 9 bases between. Written as DNA, the CDR3 is TGTGCCAGCAGCCCCGGACTTAATCAGCCCCAGCATTTT. Translated, it gives CASSPGLNQPQHF. Based on the CDR3 plus reference TRBV9 and TRBJ1-5, the full variable domain is DSGVTQTPKHLITATGQRVTLRCSPRSGDLSVYWYQQSLDQGLQFLIQYYNGEERAKGNILERFSAQQFPDLHSELNLSSLELGDSALYFCASSPGLNQPQHFGDGTRLSIL.

This clone was picked up one time. This chain joins TRBV30 and TRBJ1-5; TRBD1 might be the D (6 bases). CDR3 length equals 14 residues. CDR1 is GTSNPN, CDR2 SVGIG, per germline (reference sequence). Trimming removed 2 bases from V and 9 bases from J, with 17 bases in between. CDR3 protein: CAWSLGVRGWPQHF. CDR3 in DNA: TGTGCCTGGAGTCTGGGGGTCAGGGGCTGGCCCCAGCATTTT.

This chain uses TRBV28 with TRBJ2-7; 7 bases are shared with TRBD2. V gave up 11 bases and J gave up 7 bases; unmatched junction bases: 14. This CDR3 has 13 amino acids. Germline-derived CDR1 and CDR2 are MDHEN and SYDVKM. CDR3 nucleotides: TGTGCCTATGGGGGGGGACGGCACCGGGAGCAGTACTTC. As protein: CAYGGGRHREQYF. Full variable domain (missing parts from reference TRBV28 and TRBJ2-7): DVKVTQSSRYLVKRTGEKVFLECVQDMDHENMFWYRQDPGLGLRLIYFSYDVKMKEKGDIPEGYSVSREKKERFSLILESASTNQTSMYLCAYGGGRHREQYFGPGTRLTVT.

This chain connects TRBV19 to TRBJ1-1; TRBD1 is a possible D gene (5 bases). Germline lookup yields CDR1 LNHDA and CDR2 SQIVND (reference sequence). The CDR3 is made up of 12 amino acids. With 4 bases removed from V and 7 bases from J, the gap between germline ends came to 10 bases. The CDR3: CASSRPDIEAFF. The CDR3 DNA is TGTGCCAGTAGTAGACCGGACATTGAAGCTTTCTTT. Combining the CDR3 with reference TRBV19 and TRBJ1-1 gives the whole variable domain DGGITQSPKYLFRKEGQNVTLSCEQNLNHDAMYWYRQDPGQGLRLIYYSQIVNDFQKGDIAEGYSVSREKKESFPLTVTSAQKNPTAFYLCASSRPDIEAFFGQGTRLTVV.

The chain has TRBV28 and TRBJ1-1; TRBD1 is a possible D gene (6 bases). Germline CDR1 MDHEN, CDR2 SYDVKM. The V gene lost 6 bases and the J gene lost 2 bases, with 16 bases spanning the gap. The CDR3 covers 15 residues. The CDR3 DNA reads as TGTGCCAGCAGAGATCACAGGGATCGAAACACTGAAGCTTTCTTT. It specifies CASRDHRDRNTEAFF.

The chain employs TRBV28 and TRBJ1-2; D call uncertain. Trimming took off 1 base at V and 8 bases at J, with 17 bases between the two ends. The germline CDR1 and CDR2 sequences are MDHEN and SYDVKM. The CDR3 contains 15 residues. CDR3 in DNA: TGTGCCAGCAGTTTATATGGCCTCGGGAACCGCGGCTACACCTTC. Amino acid sequence: CASSLYGLGNRGYTF.

The rearrangement joins TRBV5-4 to TRBJ1-3, with D uncertain. Trimming shortened V by 4 bases and J by 4 bases, and 12 bases separated the two germline ends. Germline loops: CDR1 SGHNT, CDR2 YYREEE (reference sequence). CDR3 length: 14 residues. As DNA, the CDR3 is TGTGCCAGCAGCCCCAACAGAGAGGGAAACACCATATATTTT. Translation: CASSPNREGNTIYF.

The rearrangement joins TRBV7-9 to TRBJ2-1, with D uncertain. Trimming left V 7 bases short and J 8 bases short, with 18 bases between. CDR3 length equals 14 residues. Germline CDR1 and CDR2: SEHNR and FQNEAQ (reference sequence). The chain's CDR3 is CASNNIGGWYEQFF. DNA for the CDR3: TGTGCCAGCAACAACATTGGTGGCTGGTATGAGCAGTTCTTC.

The chain employs TRBV28 and TRBJ2-7; 9 positions agree with TRBD1. Trimming took 3 bases from V and 4 from J; bases not matched to a gene: 4. The CDR3 loop spans 14 amino acids. The germline V gene encodes CDR1 MDHEN and CDR2 SYDVKM. The CDR3 is CASSLTGGRYEQYF. Written as DNA, the CDR3 is TGTGCCAGCAGTTTGACAGGGGGTAGGTACGAGCAGTACTTC.

The chain links TRBV28 to TRBJ2-7; TRBD2 matches at 8 bases. The CDR3 spans 15 residues. Trimming at V came to 5 bases and at J to 3 bases, leaving 9 bases not matched to a gene. Germline values: CDR1 MDHEN, CDR2 SYDVKM. CDR3 region: CASSPPGGARYEQYF. The CDR3 coding sequence is TGTGCCAGCAGTCCCCCCGGGGGGGCGCGCTACGAGCAGTACTTC.